This entry concerns a single T cell receptor (beta chain). Other DNA variants within this sample encode the same CDR3. Using immunoSEQ multiplex PCR, the repertoire was profiled, and TCRdb retains in-frame clones only, with some absent. The sample contains about 180,000 clones, more than 80% of which appear only once. The entry originates in a study of control samples from healthy donors and cancer patients. CDR1 and CDR2 from the germline V gene are DFQATT and SNEGSKA (reference sequence). Deletions cut 3 bases from V and 8 bases from J, with 4 bases between. This CDR3 contains 9 residues. This TCR derives from a man younger than 45 in good health. What was sequenced was blood. The chain carries TRBV20-1 and TRBJ1-2, with D hard to call. The CDR3 region is CSARDGYTF. Here the CDR3 DNA reads TGCAGTGCTAGGGACGGCTACACCTTC.